These T cell receptor beta chains were read from a single sample in a study of blood T cell repertoires in COVID-19. TCRdb's copy holds only in-frame clones and misses some; the assay was immunoSEQ multiplex PCR. In the table there are 100,000 or so clones, about 87% of which are singletons. The sample comprised peripheral blood. The receptors derive from a woman in her thirties with acute or convalescent COVID-19. Each CDR3 is given with its conserved first and last residue. A D gene is named only where the DNA matches it firmly. The size entry is marked missing in some rows and otherwise reads once, few, many or a size class.

size: once; J: TRBJ2-1; D: TRBD1; V: TRBV5-1; DNA: TGCGCCAGCAGCTTGAGACAGGGAAGGAACAATGAGCAGTTCTTC; CDR3: CASSLRQGRNNEQFF
size: few; J: TRBJ1-5; D: .; V: TRBV29-1; DNA: TGCAGCGTTGCAGGGCAGCTTAATCAGCCCCAGCATTTT; CDR3: CSVAGQLNQPQHF
size: .; J: TRBJ1-2; D: .; V: TRBV7-9; DNA: TGTGCCAGCAGCCGAGGACAGAACTATGGCTACACCTTC; CDR3: CASSRGQNYGYTF
size: .; J: TRBJ1-5; D: TRBD1; V: TRBV5-6; DNA: TGTGCCAGCAGCTTCGGGACAGGGGCCAAGCCCCAGCATTTT; CDR3: CASSFGTGAKPQHF
size: .; J: TRBJ1-5; D: .; V: TRBV19; DNA: TGTGCCAGTAGTATCGGTGAGGAATATAGCAATCAGCCCCAGCATTTT; CDR3: CASSIGEEYSNQPQHF
size: .; J: TRBJ2-7; D: .; V: TRBV27; DNA: TGTGCCAGCAGTTTTTCAGGGGGGTACGAGCAGTACTTC; CDR3: CASSFSGGYEQYF
size: .; J: TRBJ2-7; D: .; V: TRBV7-9; DNA: TGTGCCAGCAGCCCGGGTATCGTCCCCTACGAGCAGTACTTC; CDR3: CASSPGIVPYEQYF
size: .; J: TRBJ1-2; D: .; V: TRBV19; DNA: TGTGCCAGTCGTTACACGGGGGGCTACACCTTC; CDR3: CASRYTGGYTF
size: .; J: TRBJ1-2; D: TRBD1; V: TRBV29-1; DNA: TGCAGCGGGTTAGGGACAGGGGAGGGCTATGGCTACACCTTC; CDR3: CSGLGTGEGYGYTF
size: .; J: TRBJ2-1; D: .; V: TRBV9; DNA: TGTGCCAGCAGCGTAGGGGGGCAGGGAAATGAGCAGTTCTTC; CDR3: CASSVGGQGNEQFF
size: once; J: TRBJ2-7; D: .; V: TRBV29-1; DNA: TGCAGCGTTGAAGACTCCAGGGCCAGCTCCTACGAGCAGTACTTC; CDR3: CSVEDSRASSYEQYF
size: .; J: TRBJ1-2; D: TRBD1; V: TRBV3-1/TRBV3-2; DNA: TGTGCCAGCAGCCAAGATCTTACGGTCCAGGGGGCTTATGGCTACACCTTC; CDR3: CASSQDLTVQGAYGYTF
size: .; J: TRBJ1-2; D: TRBD1; V: TRBV6-5; DNA: TGTGCCACGTACAGGGGAGGTAACTATGGCTACACCTTC; CDR3: CATYRGGNYGYTF
size: .; J: TRBJ2-3; D: .; V: TRBV11-2; DNA: TGTGCCAGCAGCCCTCTTATAGGCAGGTTCACAGATACGCAGTATTTT; CDR3: CASSPLIGRFTDTQYF
size: .; J: TRBJ1-6; D: .; V: TRBV7-6; DNA: TGTGCCAGCAGCTTCGGGGGCTCCTATAATTCACCCCTCCACTTT; CDR3: CASSFGGSYNSPLHF
size: .; J: TRBJ2-7; D: .; V: TRBV27; DNA: TGTGCCAGCAGTTCGGGACTTCGCAACGAGCAGTACTTC; CDR3: CASSSGLRNEQYF
size: .; J: TRBJ1-2; D: .; V: TRBV6-1; DNA: TGTGCCAGCAGCCCACCCCTTCTGAGGAACGGCTACACCTTC; CDR3: CASSPPLLRNGYTF
size: once; J: TRBJ1-2; D: .; V: TRBV6-5; DNA: TGTGCCAGCGGGATACAGAGGGCTAACTATGGCTACACCTTC; CDR3: CASGIQRANYGYTF
size: few; J: TRBJ1-6; D: TRBD1; V: TRBV27; DNA: TGTGCCAGCAGGGACAGGTTTCGATTATCGCCCCTCCACTTT; CDR3: CASRDRFRLSPLHF
size: .; J: TRBJ2-7; D: TRBD1; V: TRBV28; DNA: TGTGCCAGCAGTTTTCGGGACAGGACGTCCTACGAGCAGTACTTC; CDR3: CASSFRDRTSYEQYF
size: .; J: TRBJ1-3; D: .; V: TRBV25-1; DNA: TGTGCCAGCAGTGACCCAGGATCTGGAAACACCATATATTTT; CDR3: CASSDPGSGNTIYF
size: .; J: TRBJ1-4; D: TRBD1; V: TRBV29-1; DNA: TGCAGCGTTGGACAGGGAAATGAAAAACTGTTTTTT; CDR3: CSVGQGNEKLFF
size: .; J: TRBJ1-1; D: .; V: TRBV3-1/TRBV3-2; DNA: TGTGCCAGCAGCCAAGACCAGTTCATGAACACTGAAGCTTTCTTT; CDR3: CASSQDQFMNTEAFF
size: once; J: TRBJ1-6; D: .; V: TRBV5-6; DNA: TGTGCCAGCAGCTTGAGGAGGATGAATAATTCACCCCTCCACTTT; CDR3: CASSLRRMNNSPLHF
size: .; J: TRBJ1-2; D: TRBD1; V: TRBV6-5; DNA: TGTGCCAGCACCAGACAGGGAGAGGGCTACACCTTC; CDR3: CASTRQGEGYTF
size: .; J: TRBJ1-3; D: .; V: TRBV3-1/TRBV3-2; DNA: TGTGCCAGCAGCAGGAGCAGGGCAAACACCATATATTTT; CDR3: CASSRSRANTIYF
size: .; J: TRBJ2-7; D: TRBD1; V: TRBV4-2; DNA: TGTGCCAGCAGCCTTAAGGACAGGAATGACTTTCGTCGATACTACGAGCAGTACTTC; CDR3: CASSLKDRNDFRRYYEQYF
size: .; J: TRBJ2-7; D: TRBD1; V: TRBV7-9; DNA: TGTGCCAGCAGCTCCGACAGGGGGGAAAGCGAGCAGTACTTC; CDR3: CASSSDRGESEQYF
size: .; J: TRBJ2-3; D: TRBD2; V: TRBV6-4; DNA: TGTGCCCGGCGACTAGCTACAGATACGCAGTATTTT; CDR3: CARRLATDTQYF
size: .; J: TRBJ2-3; D: TRBD2; V: TRBV27; DNA: TGTGCCAGCAGTCCAGGGACTAGCGGAGATACGCAGTATTTT; CDR3: CASSPGTSGDTQYF
size: .; J: TRBJ1-1; D: .; V: TRBV28; DNA: TGTGCCAGCAGTTTGGGGGGGCGTGAAGCTTTCTTT; CDR3: CASSLGGREAFF